This TCR beta chain derives from a study of cytomegalovirus exposure and HLA in healthy donors. The ends lost 5 bases at V and 3 bases at J; junction bases unmatched: 7. Germline V gives CDR1 SQVTM, CDR2 ANQGSEA. The CDR3 is 16 residues long. Points on this clone: The antigen remains unidentified.

Study outcomes and limitations: Common viral pathogens seemed, in a later analysis, to connect with several of the most significant clusters. Earlier results showed most TCR beta V segments being productive about 87% or about 30% of the time.

The PCR was carried out with 60 Vbeta primers and 13 Jbeta primers. The data were produced by immunoSEQ multiplex PCR, yet TCRdb's version contains in-frame clones alone and is incomplete. Here the sample spans 180,000 or so clones, 76% being singletons. Donors counted as nominally healthy when sampled, yet unrecorded immune exposures were likely. The source of this sequence is a woman aged 25 to 39 in good health and CMV-seropositive. This chain connects TRBV29-1 to TRBJ2-1, with 13 bases matching TRBD2. Sequencing was carried out using PBMCs. This CDR3 is CSVLPGLAGLYNEQFF. The CDR3 DNA reads TGCAGCGTTTTACCGGGACTAGCGGGGCTCTACAATGAGCAGTTCTTC.